The next 12 T cell receptor beta chains were all read from a single sample in a study of human T cells and chemical hapten exposure. Specified time point: healthy volunteer bleed at 6 weeks. The authors' total RNA extraction used unfractionated whole blood. A single record per CDR3 protein comes from TCRdb applying MiXCR to the RACE reads. The table has 30,000 to 35,000 distinct CDR3 sequences, approximately 5.5% seen once. Material: whole blood. Receptors originate from a human donor in good health. Some clones in this sample may be carry-over from other donors' samples.

This clonotype appeared many times. V usage is TRBV12-3 or TRBV12-4 and J usage is TRBJ2-7; D might be TRBD1 (5 bases). The CDR3 runs 13 residues. Trimming removed 6 bases from V and 7 bases from J, with 16 bases in between. CDR3 residues: CASSTGPAREQYF. DNA of the CDR3: TGTGCCAGCAGCACAGGCCCGGCTAGGGAGCAGTACTTC.

In its sample, this clonotype was seen many times. V and J are TRBV20-1 and TRBJ1-4, with D possibly matching TRBD1 (5 bases). The V end was cut by 0 bases, the J end by 8 bases, with 16 bases between. CDR1 is DFQATT, CDR2 SNEGSKA, per germline (reference sequence). The CDR3 runs 15 residues. The CDR3 DNA follows: TGCAGTGCTAGAGATGATCGCGGGGCGGAAGAAAAACTGTTTTTT. It is translated as CSARDDRGAEEKLFF.

Concerning this clonotype: This sequence may be a read error, since a much larger clone differs from it by one base. The chain couples TRBV27 to TRBJ1-4; the match to TRBD1 covers 9 bases. The CDR3 is 13 amino acids. Per germline, CDR1 MNHEY and CDR2 SMNVEV (reference sequence). CDR3: CASGLDRGEKLFF. CDR3 DNA sequence: TGTGCCAGCGGTTTGGACAGGGGTGAAAAACTGTTTTTT.

This clonotype was observed at least ten times. The V gene is TRBV30, the J gene TRBJ1-5; D ambiguous. Germline assignment: CDR1 GTSNPN and CDR2 SVGIG (reference sequence). Deletions cut 1 base from V and 4 bases from J, with 11 bases between. The length of the CDR3 is 14 residues. The CDR3: CAWSGGLVNQPQHF. CDR3 nucleotides: TGTGCCTGGAGTGGAGGGTTGGTGAATCAGCCCCAGCATTTT.

In this sample, this clonotype turned up many times. This chain links TRBV6-2 or TRBV6-3 with TRBJ1-6, with D possibly TRBD1 on 6 matching bases. Trimming cost V 0 bases and J 6 bases, with 12 bases left between them. The CDR3 length is 16 residues. Germline V gene sequence: CDR1 MNHEY, CDR2 SVGEGT. CDR3 nucleotides: TGTGCCAGCAGTTACTCCACGGGACACACTAATTCACCCCTCCACTTT. Protein: CASSYSTGHTNSPLHF.

Only a few counts were recorded for this clonotype. The CDR3 reads CASSDLEGFSRDRSNSPLHF. In DNA, the CDR3 is TGTGCCAGCAGTGATCTAGAAGGTTTTTCTCGGGACAGGAGTAATTCACCCCTCCACTTT. The chain links TRBV6-1 to TRBJ1-6; 8 bases are shared with TRBD1. This CDR3 spans 20 amino acids. Germline V lookup: CDR1 MNHNS, CDR2 SASEGT. The trim removed 3 bases at V and 6 bases at J, leaving 19 bases unmatched.

Ten or more counts support this clonotype. This chain joins TRBV12-3 or TRBV12-4 and TRBJ1-3; D not resolved. The CDR3 extends over 16 amino acids. The V end was cut by 3 bases, the J end by 0 bases, with 12 bases between. CDR3: CASSLSFLGSGNTIYF. In DNA, the CDR3 is TGTGCCAGCAGTTTGAGCTTTCTAGGCTCTGGAAACACCATATATTTT.

This clonotype showed up many times. This rearrangement joins TRBV21-1 to TRBJ1-1. TRBV21-1 is tagged as a pseudogene. This CDR3 is 12 amino acids long. CDR3 in amino acids: CATPDGNTEAFF. CDR3 sequence (DNA): TGTGCCACCCCAGATGGGAACACTGAAGCTTTCTTT.

This clonotype has ten or more counts. The chain employs TRBV20-1 and TRBJ2-6, with 7 bases identical to TRBD2. V shed 2 bases and J 3 bases; nucleotides not matched to a gene: 16. CDR3 length: 19 amino acids. CDR1 is DFQATT, CDR2 SNEGSKA, per germline (reference sequence). This CDR3 is CSARPTTSGGRFGANVLTF. The CDR3 DNA reads TGCAGTGCTAGACCCACCACGTCGGGGGGACGCTTTGGGGCCAACGTCCTGACTTTC.

The chain is built from TRBV5-1 and TRBJ2-2; D tentatively reads TRBD1 or TRBD2 (5 bases each). V lost 1 base to trimming and J lost 6 bases, with 10 bases between them. The CDR3 is 14 residues long. In germline, CDR1 is SGHRS, CDR2 YFSETQ. The CDR3 reads CASSLHGTPGELFF. DNA of the CDR3: TGCGCCAGCAGCTTGCACGGGACCCCCGGGGAGCTGTTTTTT.

In its sample, this clonotype was seen many times. This chain uses TRBV3-1 with TRBJ2-1; D is undetermined. The V end was cut by 3 bases, the J end by 12 bases, with 15 bases between. The CDR3 has 13 residues. The germline V gene has CDR1 LGHDT and CDR2 YNNKEL (reference sequence). CDR3 in amino acids: CASSHLDTTGQFF. CDR3 DNA sequence: TGTGCCAGCAGCCACCTCGACACCACCGGGCAGTTCTTC.

The chain uses TRBV29-1 and TRBJ1-1, with D tentatively TRBD1 (6 bases). Looked up from germline, CDR1 is SQVTM and CDR2 is ANQGSEA. CDR3 size: 15 residues. V gave up 0 bases and J gave up 1 base, with 12 bases separating them. CDR3 sequence: CSVEDRGRGNTEAFF. CDR3 coding DNA: TGCAGCGTTGAAGACAGGGGAAGGGGGAACACTGAAGCTTTCTTT.